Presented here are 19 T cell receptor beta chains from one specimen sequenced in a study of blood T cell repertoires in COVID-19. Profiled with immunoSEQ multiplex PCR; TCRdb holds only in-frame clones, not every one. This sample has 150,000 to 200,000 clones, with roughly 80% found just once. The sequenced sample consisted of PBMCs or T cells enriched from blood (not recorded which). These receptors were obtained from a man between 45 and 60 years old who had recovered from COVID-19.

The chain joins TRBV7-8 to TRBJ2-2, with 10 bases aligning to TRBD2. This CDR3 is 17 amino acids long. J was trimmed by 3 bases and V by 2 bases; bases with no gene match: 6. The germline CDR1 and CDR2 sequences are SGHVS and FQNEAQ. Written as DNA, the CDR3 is TGTGCCAGCAGCTTATCGAGCGGGGGGGCGGACACCGGGGAGCTGTTTTTT. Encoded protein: CASSLSSGGADTGELFF.

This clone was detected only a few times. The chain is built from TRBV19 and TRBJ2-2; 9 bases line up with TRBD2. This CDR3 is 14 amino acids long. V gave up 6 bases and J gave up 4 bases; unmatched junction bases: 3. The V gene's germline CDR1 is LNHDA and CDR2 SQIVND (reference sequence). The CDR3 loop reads CASRGLAATGELFF. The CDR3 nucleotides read TGTGCCAGTAGGGGACTAGCTGCCACCGGGGAGCTGTTTTTT.

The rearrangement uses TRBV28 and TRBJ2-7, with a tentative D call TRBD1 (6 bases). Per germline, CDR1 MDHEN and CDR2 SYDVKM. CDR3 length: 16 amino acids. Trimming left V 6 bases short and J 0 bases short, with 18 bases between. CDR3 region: CASREQGAASSYEQYF. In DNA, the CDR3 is TGTGCCAGCAGGGAACAGGGCGCCGCAAGCTCCTACGAGCAGTACTTC.

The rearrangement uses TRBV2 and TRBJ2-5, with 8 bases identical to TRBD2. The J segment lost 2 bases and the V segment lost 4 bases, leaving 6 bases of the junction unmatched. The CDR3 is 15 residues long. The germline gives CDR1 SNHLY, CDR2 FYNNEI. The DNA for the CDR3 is TGTGCCAGCAGTGGTGGCGCTAGCGGGCAAGAGACCCAGTACTTC. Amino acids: CASSGGASGQETQYF.

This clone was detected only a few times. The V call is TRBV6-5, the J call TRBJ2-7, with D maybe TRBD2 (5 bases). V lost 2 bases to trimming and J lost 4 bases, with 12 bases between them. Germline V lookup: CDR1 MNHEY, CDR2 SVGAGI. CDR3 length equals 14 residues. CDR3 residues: CASSYGAGLYEQYF. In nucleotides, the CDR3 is TGTGCCAGCAGTTACGGCGCAGGACTTTACGAGCAGTACTTC.

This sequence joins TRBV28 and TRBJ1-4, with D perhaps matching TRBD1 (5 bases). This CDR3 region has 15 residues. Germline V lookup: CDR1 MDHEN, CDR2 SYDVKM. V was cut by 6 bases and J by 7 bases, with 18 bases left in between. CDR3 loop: CASRSDFARGEKLFF. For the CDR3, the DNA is TGTGCCAGCAGATCAGACTTCGCAAGGGGTGAAAAACTGTTTTTT. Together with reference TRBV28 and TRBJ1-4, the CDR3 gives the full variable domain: DVKVTQSSRYLVKRTGEKVFLECVQDMDHENMFWYRQDPGLGLRLIYFSYDVKMKEKGDIPEGYSVSREKKERFSLILESASTNQTSMYLCASRSDFARGEKLFFGSGTQLSVL.

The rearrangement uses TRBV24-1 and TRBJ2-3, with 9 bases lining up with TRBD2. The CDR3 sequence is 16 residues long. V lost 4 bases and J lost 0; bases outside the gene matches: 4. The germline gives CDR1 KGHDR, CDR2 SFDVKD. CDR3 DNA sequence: TGTGCCACCAGTGACCGGACTAGCGTTAGCACAGATACGCAGTATTTT. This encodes CATSDRTSVSTDTQYF.

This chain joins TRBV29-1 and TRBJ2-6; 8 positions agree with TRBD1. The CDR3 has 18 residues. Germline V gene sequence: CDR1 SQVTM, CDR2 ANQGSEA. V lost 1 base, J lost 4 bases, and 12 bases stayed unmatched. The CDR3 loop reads CSVEAATGAGGGANVLTF. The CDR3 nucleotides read TGCAGCGTTGAAGCGGCGACAGGGGCGGGTGGAGGGGCCAACGTCCTGACTTTC.

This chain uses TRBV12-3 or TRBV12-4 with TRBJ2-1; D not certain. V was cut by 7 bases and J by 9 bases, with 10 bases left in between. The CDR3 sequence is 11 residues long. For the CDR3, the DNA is TGTGCCAGCACCCGACATGGTGAGCAGTTCTTC. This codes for CASTRHGEQFF.

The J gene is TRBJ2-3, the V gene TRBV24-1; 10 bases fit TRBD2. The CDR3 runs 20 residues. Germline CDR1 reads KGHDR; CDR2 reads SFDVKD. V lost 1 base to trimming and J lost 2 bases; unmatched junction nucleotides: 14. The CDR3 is CATSDFSGGPALTHTDTQYF. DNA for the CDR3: TGTGCCACCAGTGATTTTAGCGGGGGGCCTGCGCTGACACACACAGATACGCAGTATTTT.

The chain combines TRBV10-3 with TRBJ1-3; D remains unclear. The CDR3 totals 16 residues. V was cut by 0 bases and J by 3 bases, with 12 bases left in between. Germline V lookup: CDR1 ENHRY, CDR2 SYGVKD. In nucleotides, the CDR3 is TGTGCCATCAGTGAGTCTATAACGACTGGTGGAAACACCATATATTTT. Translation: CAISESITTGGNTIYF.

CDR3 sequence (DNA): TGTGCCAGCAGCCATGGAACAGGGGCACCTCTCAGGAATCAGCCCCAGCATTTT. It is translated as CASSHGTGAPLRNQPQHF. The chain joins TRBV7-8 to TRBJ1-5, with 7 bases aligning to TRBD1. This CDR3 is built from 18 residues. Unmatched junction bases numbered 17, after V lost 5 bases and J lost 4 bases. Germline CDR1 SGHVS, CDR2 FQNEAQ. The entire variable domain, with the rest obtained from reference TRBV7-8 and TRBJ1-5, is as follows: GAGVSQSPRYKVAKRGQDVALRCDPISGHVSLFWYQQALGQGPEFLTYFQNEAQLDKSGLPSDRFFAERPEGSVSTLKIQRTQQEDSAVYLCASSHGTGAPLRNQPQHFGDGTRLSIL.

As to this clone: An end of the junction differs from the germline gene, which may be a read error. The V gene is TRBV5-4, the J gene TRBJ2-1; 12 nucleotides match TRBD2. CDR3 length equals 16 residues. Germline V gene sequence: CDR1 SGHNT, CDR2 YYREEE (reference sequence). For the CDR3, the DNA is TGTGCCAGTAGCTTGACACGTGGGCTAGCGGGGGGGGAGCAGTTCTTC. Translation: CASSLTRGLAGGEQFF.

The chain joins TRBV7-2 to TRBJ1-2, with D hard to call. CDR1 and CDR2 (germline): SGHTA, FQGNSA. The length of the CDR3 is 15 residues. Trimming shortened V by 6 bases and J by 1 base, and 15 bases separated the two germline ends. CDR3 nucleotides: TGTGCCAGCAGGGGAGGACGGCTTATTAACTATGGCTACACCTTC. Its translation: CASRGGRLINYGYTF.

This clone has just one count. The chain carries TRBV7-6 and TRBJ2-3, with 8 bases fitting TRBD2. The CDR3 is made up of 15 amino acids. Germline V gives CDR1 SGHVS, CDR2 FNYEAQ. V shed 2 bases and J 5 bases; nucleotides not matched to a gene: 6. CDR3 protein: CASSLTGGPQDTQYF. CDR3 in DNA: TGTGCCAGCAGCTTAACGGGAGGGCCTCAAGATACGCAGTATTTT.

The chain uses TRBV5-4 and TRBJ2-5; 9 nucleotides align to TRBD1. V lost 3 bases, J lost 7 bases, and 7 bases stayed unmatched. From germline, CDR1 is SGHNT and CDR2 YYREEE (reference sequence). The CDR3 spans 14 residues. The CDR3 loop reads CASSWDRDTGTQYF. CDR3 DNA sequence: TGTGCCAGCAGCTGGGACAGGGACACAGGGACCCAGTACTTC.

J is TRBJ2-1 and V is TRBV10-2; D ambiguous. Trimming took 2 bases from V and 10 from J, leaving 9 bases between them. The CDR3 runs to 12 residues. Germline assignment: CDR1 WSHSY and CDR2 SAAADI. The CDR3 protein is CASSEDLREQFF. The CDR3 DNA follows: TGCGCCAGCAGTGAGGACTTGCGAGAGCAGTTCTTC.

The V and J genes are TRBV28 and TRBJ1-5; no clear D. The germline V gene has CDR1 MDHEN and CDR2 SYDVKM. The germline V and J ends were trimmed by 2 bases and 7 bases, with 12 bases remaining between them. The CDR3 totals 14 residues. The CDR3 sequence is CASSLPDWKQPQHF. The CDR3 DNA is TGTGCCAGCAGTTTACCAGACTGGAAGCAGCCCCAGCATTTT.

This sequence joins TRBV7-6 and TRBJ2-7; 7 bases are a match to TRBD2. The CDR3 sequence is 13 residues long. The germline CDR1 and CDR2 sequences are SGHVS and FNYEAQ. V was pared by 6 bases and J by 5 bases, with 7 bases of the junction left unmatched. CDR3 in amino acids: CASSYGEGNEQYF. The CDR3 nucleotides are TGTGCCAGCAGTTACGGGGAGGGTAACGAGCAGTACTTC.